The T cell receptor (beta chain) described here comes from a study of cytomegalovirus exposure and HLA in healthy donors. PCR amplification relied on 60 Vbeta primers (plus 13 Jbeta primers). Profiling relied on immunoSEQ multiplex PCR, and the TCRdb table lists in-frame clones only, not all of them. The sample contains roughly 130,000 clones, 60% to 80% of which appear only once. V was shortened by 11 bases and J by 7 bases, with 15 bases between the two germline ends. Germline loops: CDR1 SEHNR, CDR2 FQNEAQ (reference sequence). The CDR3 totals 12 residues. V usage is TRBV7-9 and J usage is TRBJ2-1; D perhaps matches TRBD2 (7 bases). This TCR came from a man aged 18 to 29 in good health and CMV-seronegative. Sequenced material: PBMCs. For the CDR3, the DNA is TGTGCCGGGGGGGCTGAAAAGAATGAGCAGTTCTTC. Residues: CAGGAEKNEQFF.